Listed below are T cell receptor beta chains from one sample, sequenced in a study of T cells after somatic rescue of genetic block. TCRdb's copy holds only in-frame clones and misses some; the assay was immunoSEQ multiplex PCR. The table lists roughly 70,000 clones, about 90% of them singletons, with under 4% in the top ten. Sequencing used peripheral blood mononuclear cells (PBMCs). The source of these receptors is a man between 35 and 55 years old. Each CDR3 is given with its conserved first and last residue. D genes are given only for firm matches. The size of a clone is reported for some rows only, either as once, few or many, or as a class for expanded clones.

>TRBV9|NA|NA|12|TRBJ2-3
CASGRETDTQYF
TGTGCCAGCGGTCGGGAAACAGATACGCAGTATTTT
>TRBV6-5|few|NA|13|TRBJ1-5
CASSYAGSQPQHF
TGTGCCAGCAGTTACGCAGGGAGCCAGCCCCAGCATTTT
>TRBV19|NA|NA|16|TRBJ2-6
CASSIALGVGANVLTF
TGTGCCAGTAGTATCGCTCTGGGGGTTGGGGCCAACGTCCTGACTTTC
>TRBV6-5|NA|NA|12|TRBJ1-2
CASSDIGHGYTF
TGTGCCAGCAGCGATATCGGTCACGGCTACACCTTC
>TRBV7-9|NA|NA|15|TRBJ2-4
CASSPGSGGKNIQYF
TGTGCCAGCAGCCCTGGCTCTGGAGGCAAAAACATTCAGTACTTC
>TRBV7-2|NA|TRBD2|15|TRBJ2-1
CASSLGLGRWDEQFF
TGTGCCAGCAGCCTCGGACTAGGCCGGTGGGATGAGCAGTTCTTC
>TRBV5-4|once|TRBD1|20|TRBJ2-3
CASSPPISVSGGAIADTQYF
TGTGCCAGCAGCCCACCGATTAGCGTTTCAGGGGGCGCGATAGCTGATACGCAGTATTTT
>TRBV18|once|NA|15|TRBJ2-2
CASSLTAAYTGELFF
TGTGCCAGCTCCCTCACAGCGGCTTACACCGGGGAGCTGTTTTTT
>TRBV20-1|NA|NA|11|TRBJ2-1
CSARVLEEQFF
TGCAGTGCTAGAGTTCTGGAGGAGCAGTTCTTC
>TRBV7-9|NA|NA|12|TRBJ2-7
CASSPLDYEQYF
TGTGCCAGCAGCCCCCTCGACTACGAGCAGTACTTC
>TRBV18|NA|NA|14|TRBJ2-3
CASSLGTGLATQYF
TGTGCCAGCTCACTAGGGACAGGACTAGCTACGCAGTATTTT
>TRBV7-8|NA|TRBD1|15|TRBJ2-7
CASSPAGTDKYEQYF
TGTGCCAGCAGCCCAGCCGGGACAGATAAATACGAGCAGTACTTC
>TRBV4-3|NA|NA|15|TRBJ2-2
CASSSASIGSGELFF
TGCGCCAGCAGTTCGGCGAGTATCGGGTCCGGGGAGCTGTTTTTT
>TRBV5-1|NA|TRBD1|15|TRBJ2-1
CASSGAPQGDNEQFF
TGCGCCAGCAGCGGTGCGCCCCAGGGGGACAATGAGCAGTTCTTC
>TRBV6-5|NA|NA|14|TRBJ2-5
CASSLEAGIETQYF
TGTGCCAGCAGCCTTGAGGCGGGAATAGAGACCCAGTACTTC
>TRBV28|NA|TRBD1|17|TRBJ1-5
CASSRTPGQLVNQPQHF
TGTGCCAGCAGTCGTACTCCGGGACAGCTGGTCAATCAGCCCCAGCATTTT
>TRBV9|NA|TRBD2|19|TRBJ2-1
CASSSHAGTSGSSYNEQFF
TGTGCCAGCAGCTCTCATGCCGGGACTAGCGGGAGCTCCTACAATGAGCAGTTCTTC
>TRBV27|NA|NA|15|TRBJ2-1
CASSLGLATYNEQFF
TGTGCCAGCAGTTTAGGGCTAGCCACCTACAATGAGCAGTTCTTC
>TRBV4-2|NA|NA|12|TRBJ2-2
CASSQLTGELFF
TGTGCCAGCAGCCAACTTACCGGGGAGCTGTTTTTT
>TRBV28|once|NA|14|TRBJ1-4
CASSFYEDREKLFF
TGTGCCAGCAGTTTCTATGAGGACCGAGAAAAACTGTTTTTT
>TRBV4-1|NA|NA|16|TRBJ1-5
CASSRLHVQNNQPQHF
TGCGCCAGCAGCCGCCTACATGTACAAAATAATCAGCCCCAGCATTTT
>TRBV19|NA|NA|12|TRBJ2-3
CATGNTGDTQYF
TGTGCCACTGGAAACACGGGAGATACGCAGTATTTT
>TRBV20-1|NA|NA|11|TRBJ2-7
CSARGNYEQYF
TGCAGTGCTAGGGGAAACTACGAGCAGTACTTC
>TRBV27|NA|TRBD1|14|TRBJ2-1
CATATGGNYNEQFF
TGTGCCACCGCGACAGGGGGCAACTACAATGAGCAGTTCTTC
>TRBV9|NA|NA|16|TRBJ2-5
CASRPPVPANQETQYF
TGTGCCAGCAGACCCCCCGTCCCCGCGAACCAAGAGACCCAGTACTTC
>TRBV2|NA|TRBD2|17|TRBJ2-7
CASRKTSGGLAVYEQYF
TGTGCCAGCAGGAAGACTAGCGGGGGGCTCGCAGTCTACGAGCAGTACTTC
>TRBV12-5|NA|TRBD2|14|TRBJ2-3
CASGGLAYTDTQYF
TGTGCTAGTGGCGGACTAGCATACACAGATACGCAGTATTTT
>TRBV12-5|NA|NA|13|TRBJ2-7
CASGPPGDYEQYF
TGTGCTAGTGGTCCTCCTGGGGATTACGAGCAGTACTTC
>TRBV28|NA|TRBD2|19|TRBJ2-1
CASSLGRGAGGSSYNEQFF
TGTGCCAGCAGTCTGGGGAGAGGAGCGGGAGGGAGCTCCTACAATGAGCAGTTCTTC
>TRBV4-1|few|TRBD2|16|TRBJ2-7
CASSQERSGGAYEQYF
TGCGCCAGCAGCCAAGAGAGGAGCGGGGGGGCCTACGAGCAGTACTTC
>TRBV6-1|NA|NA|16|TRBJ2-7
CASSEGLGDYTYEQYF
TGTGCCAGCAGTGAAGGACTGGGAGATTATACCTACGAGCAGTACTTC
>TRBV20-1|NA|NA|10|TRBJ1-1
CSAPNTEAFF
TGCAGTGCTCCGAACACTGAAGCTTTCTTT
>TRBV6-1|NA|TRBD2|15|TRBJ2-7
CASSDPGLAVYEQYF
TGTGCCAGCAGTGACCCGGGACTAGCGGTTTACGAGCAGTACTTC
>TRBV2|NA|NA|12|TRBJ2-7
CASRDRTYEQYF
TGTGCCAGCCGAGACCGCACCTACGAGCAGTACTTC
>TRBV2|NA|NA|13|TRBJ1-5
CASSDGGNQPQHF
TGTGCCAGCAGTGACGGGGGCAATCAGCCCCAGCATTTT
>TRBV4-1|NA|NA|16|TRBJ2-7
CASSQEGGASSYEQYF
TGCGCCAGCAGCCAAGAAGGTGGGGCTAGCTCCTACGAGCAGTACTTC
>TRBV5-1|NA|TRBD1|14|TRBJ1-4
CASSSGTGNEKLFF
TGCGCCAGCAGCTCCGGGACAGGGAATGAAAAACTGTTTTTT
>TRBV11-3|NA|TRBD1|15|TRBJ2-3
CASSSGTVGADTQYF
TGTGCCAGCAGCTCCGGGACAGTGGGCGCAGATACGCAGTATTTT
>TRBV6-6|once|NA|9|TRBJ2-7
CASDDEQYF
TGTGCCAGCGATGACGAGCAGTACTTC
>TRBV5-6|once|TRBD2|16|TRBJ2-3
CASSLGLAGFTDTQYF
TGTGCCAGCAGCTTGGGACTAGCGGGGTTCACAGATACGCAGTATTTT
>TRBV5-6|NA|NA|13|TRBJ1-2
CASSLSQDYGYTF
TGTGCCAGCAGCTTGAGTCAGGACTATGGCTACACCTTC
>TRBV14|NA|TRBD1|15|TRBJ2-7
CASSPKRDRVDEQYF
TGTGCCAGCAGCCCAAAACGGGACAGGGTGGACGAGCAGTACTTC
>TRBV7-9|NA|NA|12|TRBJ1-5
CASSFSAQPQHF
TGTGCCAGCAGCTTTTCGGCTCAGCCCCAGCATTTT
>TRBV7-9|NA|NA|14|TRBJ2-7
CASSPTRAPYEQYF
TGTGCCAGCAGCCCAACCAGGGCCCCCTACGAGCAGTACTTC
>TRBV7-9|NA|TRBD1|13|TRBJ1-1
CASSFGQGTEAFF
TGTGCCAGCAGCTTCGGACAGGGGACTGAAGCTTTCTTT
>TRBV11-2|once|TRBD2|15|TRBJ2-1
CASSLGSGGGNEQFF
TGTGCCAGCAGCTTAGGGTCCGGGGGGGGCAATGAGCAGTTCTTC
>TRBV21-1|NA|NA|14|TRBJ2-1
CASKRNRVYNEQFF
TGTGCCAGCAAAAGGAACAGGGTGTACAATGAGCAGTTCTTC
>TRBV10-3|NA|TRBD2|14|TRBJ2-7
CAIRKRDDSYEQYF
TGTGCCATCAGGAAGCGGGACGACTCCTACGAGCAGTACTTC
>TRBV5-1|NA|NA|13|TRBJ1-1
CASSLEGNTEAFF
TGCGCCAGCAGCTTGGAGGGAAACACTGAAGCTTTCTTT